Following are 15 T cell receptor beta chains from one sample sequenced in a study of T cells after yellow fever vaccination. From the 5' RACE reads, TCRdb called clonotypes with MiXCR, one entry per CDR3 protein. Among 70,000 or so distinct CDR3 sequences listed, approximately 6.2% were seen once. The material sequenced was CD4+ T cells sorted from PBMCs, taken around 14 days after the first yellow fever vaccination. Receptor source: a man aged 18 to 30 who received the YFV17D yellow fever vaccine.

This clonotype appeared many times. V usage is TRBV20-1 and J usage is TRBJ1-2, with TRBD1 identical over 8 bases. CDR1 DFQATT and CDR2 SNEGSKA come from the germline V gene (reference sequence). The CDR3 consists of 12 residues. The V segment lost 5 bases and the J segment 6 bases; nucleotides outside the gene matches: 5. The CDR3 DNA reads TGCAGTGCTCCGGACAGGGACAATGGCTACACCTTC. It is translated as CSAPDRDNGYTF.

This clonotype was found many times. The chain uses TRBV10-3 and TRBJ2-1; 7 positions match TRBD1. Trimming removed 6 bases from V and 4 bases from J; junction bases left unmatched: 6. CDR1 is ENHRY and CDR2 is SYGVKD in the germline V gene. This CDR3 comprises 14 residues. CDR3 residues: CAIRGRDSYNEQFF. The CDR3 bases are TGTGCCATCAGGGGCCGGGACAGTTACAATGAGCAGTTCTTC.

This clonotype came up a few times. This rearrangement joins TRBV30 to TRBJ1-2, with D uncertain. The CDR3 covers 16 residues. CDR1 is GTSNPN and CDR2 is SVGIG in the germline V gene (reference sequence). The ends were cut back, 5 bases at V and 0 bases at J, with 19 bases in the middle. The chain's CDR3 is CAWEQTESFSNYGYTF. DNA for the CDR3: TGTGCCTGGGAACAGACCGAGTCTTTCTCTAACTATGGCTACACCTTC.

This clonotype was seen many times. The chain joins TRBV7-2 to TRBJ2-5, with D perhaps TRBD2 (7 bases). Deletions cut 0 bases from V and 4 bases from J, with 9 bases between. Germline V gene sequence: CDR1 SGHTA, CDR2 FQGNSA. CDR3 size: 14 residues. The DNA of the CDR3 is TGTGCCAGCAGCTTAGCAGGGGGGGTAGAGACCCAGTACTTC. Its translation: CASSLAGGVETQYF.

This chain links TRBV5-3 with TRBJ2-3; 7 nucleotides align to TRBD2. TRBV5-3 is marked as an open reading frame, function uncertain. The junction had 12 bases not matched to a gene; V was cut back by 8 bases and J by 6 bases. There are 14 residues in the CDR3. The CDR3 here is CASGPGLPWDTQYF. The CDR3 bases are TGTGCCAGCGGCCCGGGACTACCCTGGGATACGCAGTATTTT.

There are many counts of this clonotype. The chain combines TRBV30 with TRBJ2-3; possible D gene TRBD2, 5 bases. The V end was cut by 5 bases, the J end by 0 bases, with 9 bases between. The CDR3 loop spans 13 amino acids. CDR1 is GTSNPN, CDR2 SVGIG, per germline (reference sequence). In DNA form, the CDR3 reads TGTGCCTGGGGCCCGGGGAGCACAGATACGCAGTATTTT. Translated, it gives CAWGPGSTDTQYF.

This clonotype was counted many times. The chain couples TRBV2 to TRBJ2-7; tentative D call: TRBD2 (6 bases). Trimming shortened V by 5 bases and J by 3 bases, and 11 bases separated the two germline ends. The length of the CDR3 is 13 residues. Germline values: CDR1 SNHLY, CDR2 FYNNEI. The CDR3 reads CASSLRGSYEQYV. The CDR3 DNA is TGTGCCAGCAGTTTACGGGGGAGCTACGAGCAGTACGTC.

This clonotype was seen at least ten times. V gene TRBV12-3 or TRBV12-4 combines with J gene TRBJ2-7, with D possibly TRBD2 on 5 matching bases. V lost 10 bases and J lost 5, with 18 bases in between. The CDR3 consists of 13 residues. The DNA of the CDR3 is TGTGCCATCTCAAGGACTTCGAAAAACGAGCAGTACTTC. This translates into CAISRTSKNEQYF.

This clonotype came up many times. The CDR3 region has the DNA TGCAGTGCTAACCCAGGGGGCGCGTGGGAGACCCAGTACTTC. Its translation is CSANPGGAWETQYF. This chain joins TRBV20-1 and TRBJ2-5; 8 bases line up with TRBD1. The J segment lost 5 bases and the V segment lost 4 bases, leaving 9 bases of the junction unmatched. Germline V gives CDR1 DFQATT, CDR2 SNEGSKA (reference sequence). The CDR3 spans 14 residues.

This clonotype was recorded many times. This chain joins TRBV28 and TRBJ1-4, with D uncertain. The CDR3 runs 13 residues. Deletions cut 6 bases from V and 0 bases from J, with 5 bases between. The germline V gene encodes CDR1 MDHEN and CDR2 SYDVKM. The chain's CDR3 is CASSDTTNEKLFF. CDR3 DNA: TGTGCCAGCAGCGACACAACTAATGAAAAACTGTTTTTT.

This clonotype appeared a few times. The chain employs TRBV11-1 and TRBJ1-4; the D gene is possibly TRBD1 (6 bases). Deletions cut 8 bases from V and 5 bases from J, with 15 bases between. This CDR3 region has 14 residues. Germline-derived CDR1 and CDR2 are SGHAT and FQDESV (reference sequence). The CDR3 protein is CASDRQADNEKLFF. In nucleotides, the CDR3 is TGTGCCAGCGATCGACAGGCCGACAATGAAAAACTGTTTTTT.

This clonotype was detected ten times or more. The chain couples TRBV12-3 or TRBV12-4 to TRBJ2-3; D could derive from TRBD1 or TRBD2 (6 bases each). The V and J ends lost 3 bases and 4 bases respectively, with 11 bases between them. This CDR3 spans 14 amino acids. In DNA, the CDR3 is TGTGCCAGCAGTTTCGGGGGCTTGGCAGATACGCAGTATTTT. It translates to CASSFGGLADTQYF.

This clonotype has ten or more counts. The V call is TRBV7-6, the J call TRBJ1-4; D gene unclear. The ends were cut back, 0 bases at V and 7 bases at J, with 6 bases in the middle. The CDR3 loop spans 13 amino acids. Germline V CDR1 and CDR2: SGHVS, FNYEAQ. CDR3 DNA: TGTGCCAGCAGCTTAGCGCCCGGTGAAAAACTGTTTTTT. It translates to CASSLAPGEKLFF.

This clonotype was recorded many times. The chain links TRBV5-1 to TRBJ2-1; D not certain. The CDR3 spans 14 residues. Between the trimmed V and J ends, which lost 2 bases and 4 bases, there was a span of 10 bases. Germline V gene lookup returns CDR1 SGHRS and CDR2 YFSETQ. Here the CDR3 reads CASSFESSYNEQFF. CDR3 DNA: TGCGCCAGCAGCTTTGAGAGTTCTTACAATGAGCAGTTCTTC.

This clonotype was detected many times. The CDR3 protein is CSANRAGTEKLFF. CDR3 DNA: TGCAGTGCAAACAGGGCGGGAACCGAAAAACTGTTTTTT. This chain uses TRBV20-1 with TRBJ1-4; TRBD1 might be the D (6 bases). The CDR3 is 13 residues long. CDR1 is DFQATT, CDR2 SNEGSKA, per germline (reference sequence). V lost 6 bases and J lost 8, with 16 bases in between.